The T cell receptor (beta chain) described here comes from a study of OX40 agonist ivuxolimab in advanced cancers. Sequenced by immunoSEQ multiplex PCR; TCRdb stores in-frame clones only, minus some. The data contain about 22,000 clones, around nine tenths of them singletons. This CDR3 has 15 amino acids. From germline, CDR1 is MGHRA and CDR2 YSYEKL. Trimming took off 0 bases at V and 0 bases at J, with 6 bases between the two ends. This clonotype originated in an adult with an advanced solid tumor such as melanoma, head and neck, liver or kidney cancer. The chain carries TRBV4-1 and TRBJ1-5; D gene uncertain. The source was CD4+ or CD8+ T cells sorted from blood, collected in a trial of the OX40 agonist ivuxolimab. The CDR3 spells CASSQDQSSNQPQHF. The CDR3 nucleotides read TGCGCCAGCAGCCAAGATCAAAGTAGCAATCAGCCCCAGCATTTT.